A selection of T cell receptor beta chains follows, all from one sample in a study of neoadjuvant anti-PD-1 for oral cavity cancer. Some clones are missing from TCRdb's copy, which holds only in-frame ones; the method was immunoSEQ multiplex PCR. The sample gives fewer than 90,000 clones, roughly 80% of which show up once; 3.1% is in the top ten. The sequenced sample was PBMCs, obtained before nivolumab (anti-PD-1) treatment. These receptors were taken from a person aged 40 to 85 with oral cavity squamous cell carcinoma. The CDR3 runs from the conserved cysteine through the conserved F or W. A D gene is named only where the DNA matches it firmly. Size is stated for part of the rows, as once, few or many counts, or as a class when the clone is expanded.

CDR3 DNA: TGTGCCGGCAGTTTAAAGGCGGGAGGCACTTACGAGCAGTACTTC
CDR3 protein: CAGSLKAGGTYEQYF
J gene: TRBJ2-7
V gene: TRBV27
D gene: TRBD2
clone size: once

CDR3 DNA: TGCGCCAGCAGCTTGATGAGCGGGGCATACAATGAGCAGTTCTTC
CDR3 protein: CASSLMSGAYNEQFF
J gene: TRBJ2-1
V gene: TRBV5-1
D gene: TRBD2
clone size: few

CDR3 DNA: TGTGCCAGCAGTTACGGAGGAAAGGGAGCAGATACGCAGTATTTT
CDR3 protein: CASSYGGKGADTQYF
J gene: TRBJ2-3
V gene: TRBV6-6
D gene: .
clone size: .

CDR3 DNA: TGTGCCAGCTACGAGCAGTACTTC
CDR3 protein: CASYEQYF
J gene: TRBJ2-7
V gene: TRBV6-5
D gene: .
clone size: .

CDR3 DNA: TGTGCCAGCCCAAGGGAGGGGATTAGCACAGATACGCAGTATTTT
CDR3 protein: CASPREGISTDTQYF
J gene: TRBJ2-3
V gene: TRBV27
D gene: TRBD2
clone size: .

CDR3 DNA: TGTGCCAGCGCCGGGAGTAATTCCTACAATGAGCAGTTCTTC
CDR3 protein: CASAGSNSYNEQFF
J gene: TRBJ2-1
V gene: TRBV6-6
D gene: .
clone size: few

CDR3 DNA: TGCAGCGTTCCCGACTCCCGGAGCTCCTACAATGAGCAGTTCTTC
CDR3 protein: CSVPDSRSSYNEQFF
J gene: TRBJ2-1
V gene: TRBV29-1
D gene: .
clone size: .

CDR3 DNA: TGTGCCTTAGGACAGGCATCTGGGGCCAACGTCCTGACTTTC
CDR3 protein: CALGQASGANVLTF
J gene: TRBJ2-6
V gene: TRBV30
D gene: TRBD1
clone size: .

CDR3 DNA: TGTGCCAGCAGCTCCCCCAGACTAGCGGGAAGTCCGAACACCGGGGAGCTGTTTTTT
CDR3 protein: CASSSPRLAGSPNTGELFF
J gene: TRBJ2-2
V gene: TRBV7-8
D gene: TRBD2
clone size: .

CDR3 DNA: TGCGCCAGCAGCCAAGGGGGGGGGATTACCTACGAGCAGTACTTC
CDR3 protein: CASSQGGGITYEQYF
J gene: TRBJ2-7
V gene: TRBV4-1
D gene: TRBD2
clone size: .

CDR3 DNA: TGTGCCAGTAGTCCTCCGGGGGTTCTAACCGGGGAGCTGTTTTTT
CDR3 protein: CASSPPGVLTGELFF
J gene: TRBJ2-2
V gene: TRBV19
D gene: .
clone size: .

CDR3 DNA: TGTGCCAGTAGTATCGGCAGGGTACCTGTACAAGAGACCCAGTACTTC
CDR3 protein: CASSIGRVPVQETQYF
J gene: TRBJ2-5
V gene: TRBV19
D gene: .
clone size: .

CDR3 DNA: TGTGCCAGCCGGGGGAGCAATCAGCCCCAGCATTTT
CDR3 protein: CASRGSNQPQHF
J gene: TRBJ1-5
V gene: TRBV2
D gene: .
clone size: .

CDR3 DNA: TGCGCCAGCAGCCCCGGAGAGGGGACAGGGCAAGATACGCAGTATTTT
CDR3 protein: CASSPGEGTGQDTQYF
J gene: TRBJ2-3
V gene: TRBV5-1
D gene: TRBD1
clone size: .

CDR3 DNA: TGCGCCAGCAGCCCGGGGGGTGGGCAGGAAGAGACCCAGTACTTC
CDR3 protein: CASSPGGGQEETQYF
J gene: TRBJ2-5
V gene: TRBV5-1
D gene: TRBD2
clone size: many

CDR3 DNA: TGTGCCAGCAGTGCCGGGACATTTACTGAAGCTTTCTTT
CDR3 protein: CASSAGTFTEAFF
J gene: TRBJ1-1
V gene: TRBV27
D gene: .
clone size: once

CDR3 DNA: TGTGCCAGCAGCTTAGCGGGGACAGGGGGTCGAAATGAGCAGTTCTTC
CDR3 protein: CASSLAGTGGRNEQFF
J gene: TRBJ2-1
V gene: TRBV7-8
D gene: TRBD1
clone size: .

CDR3 DNA: TGCAGCGTTGCGAGGGGGACCGTTAATGATGGGCAGTTCTTC
CDR3 protein: CSVARGTVNDGQFF
J gene: TRBJ2-1
V gene: TRBV29-1
D gene: .
clone size: .

CDR3 DNA: TGTGCCAGCAACGGGGAGAAGATGGAGACCCAGTACTTC
CDR3 protein: CASNGEKMETQYF
J gene: TRBJ2-5
V gene: TRBV2
D gene: .
clone size: .

CDR3 DNA: TGTGCCAGCAGCCGGTACGGGGCTGGGGCCAACGTCCTGACTTTC
CDR3 protein: CASSRYGAGANVLTF
J gene: TRBJ2-6
V gene: TRBV5-4
D gene: .
clone size: once

CDR3 DNA: TGTGCCAGCAGTCCCAGTGGGACAGGGTTCCACGGGGAGCTGTTTTTT
CDR3 protein: CASSPSGTGFHGELFF
J gene: TRBJ2-2
V gene: TRBV28
D gene: TRBD1
clone size: .

CDR3 DNA: TGTGCCAGCAGCATGGACAAGGTGTATGGCTACACCTTC
CDR3 protein: CASSMDKVYGYTF
J gene: TRBJ1-2
V gene: TRBV6-5
D gene: .
clone size: .

CDR3 DNA: TGTGCCAGCAGCTTATCACTGGGGGATTCCTACAATGAGCAGTTCTTC
CDR3 protein: CASSLSLGDSYNEQFF
J gene: TRBJ2-1
V gene: TRBV7-3
D gene: .
clone size: .

CDR3 DNA: TGTGCCAGCAGCTTAGAAGCTCTAGCGGGCGCGAACACCGGGGAGCTGTTTTTT
CDR3 protein: CASSLEALAGANTGELFF
J gene: TRBJ2-2
V gene: TRBV7-6
D gene: TRBD2
clone size: .

CDR3 DNA: TGTGCCAGCACCCTTGCAGGGGACACTGAAGCTTTCTTT
CDR3 protein: CASTLAGDTEAFF
J gene: TRBJ1-1
V gene: TRBV2
D gene: .
clone size: .

CDR3 DNA: TGTGCCAGCAGCTTCGGCGGCAATGCAGAGCCCCAGCATTTT
CDR3 protein: CASSFGGNAEPQHF
J gene: TRBJ1-5
V gene: TRBV7-8
D gene: .
clone size: .

CDR3 DNA: TGCGCCAGCAGCCAAGATCAAGCGGGAGGCTCTCTTACCTACAATGAGCAGTTCTTC
CDR3 protein: CASSQDQAGGSLTYNEQFF
J gene: TRBJ2-1
V gene: TRBV4-1
D gene: TRBD2
clone size: .

CDR3 DNA: TGTGCCACCCGGGACGGGTCCTACGAGCAGTACTTC
CDR3 protein: CATRDGSYEQYF
J gene: TRBJ2-7
V gene: TRBV6-6
D gene: .
clone size: few

CDR3 DNA: TGTGCCTGGAGTGAAGAGCCGAGGGGGACTGAAGCTTTCTTT
CDR3 protein: CAWSEEPRGTEAFF
J gene: TRBJ1-1
V gene: TRBV30
D gene: .
clone size: .

CDR3 DNA: TGTGCCAGCAGCTCTCATGGCGGGGGTCCCACTGAAGCTTTCTTT
CDR3 protein: CASSSHGGGPTEAFF
J gene: TRBJ1-1
V gene: TRBV21-1
D gene: .
clone size: .

CDR3 DNA: TGTGCCACCAGCTCGCAACAGGGGTCGCAAGAGACCCAGTACTTC
CDR3 protein: CATSSQQGSQETQYF
J gene: TRBJ2-5
V gene: TRBV15
D gene: TRBD1
clone size: .

CDR3 DNA: TGCGCCGGCCGGAACAGGGGCCCTCTTTCCTACGAGCAGTACTTC
CDR3 protein: CAGRNRGPLSYEQYF
J gene: TRBJ2-7
V gene: TRBV10-1
D gene: TRBD1
clone size: few

CDR3 DNA: TGCAGTGCTCTACCACAGGGTGAGCAGTTCTTC
CDR3 protein: CSALPQGEQFF
J gene: TRBJ2-1
V gene: TRBV20-1
D gene: .
clone size: .

CDR3 DNA: TGCGCCAGCAGTGAGTCAGGAGGGCTCAATCAGCCCCAGCATTTT
CDR3 protein: CASSESGGLNQPQHF
J gene: TRBJ1-5
V gene: TRBV10-2
D gene: .
clone size: .

CDR3 DNA: TGTGCCAGCAGTAAGACCCAAAGCGGGTCGAATGAGCAGTTCTTC
CDR3 protein: CASSKTQSGSNEQFF
J gene: TRBJ2-1
V gene: TRBV28
D gene: .
clone size: .

CDR3 DNA: TGTGCCAGCAGTTCCGGGGCTAATGAAAAACTGTTTTTT
CDR3 protein: CASSSGANEKLFF
J gene: TRBJ1-4
V gene: TRBV28
D gene: .
clone size: .

CDR3 DNA: TGTGCCAGCAGCTCCCTCGGGAACACCGGGGAGCTGTTTTTT
CDR3 protein: CASSSLGNTGELFF
J gene: TRBJ2-2
V gene: TRBV9
D gene: .
clone size: .

CDR3 DNA: TGTGCCAGCAGTGTTCGGACAGGGTTTCTCGGGGAGCTGTTTTTT
CDR3 protein: CASSVRTGFLGELFF
J gene: TRBJ2-2
V gene: TRBV6-1
D gene: TRBD1
clone size: .

CDR3 DNA: TGTGCCAGCAGCTTAACAGCCCATCAACGGAATGGCTACACCTTC
CDR3 protein: CASSLTAHQRNGYTF
J gene: TRBJ1-2
V gene: TRBV7-2
D gene: .
clone size: .

CDR3 DNA: TGTGCCTGGAGTGTACAAGGGGACAGGGCATTCTTC
CDR3 protein: CAWSVQGDRAFF
J gene: TRBJ2-1
V gene: TRBV30
D gene: TRBD1
clone size: .

CDR3 DNA: TGTGCCCCCCTAGTGCAGGGGGACAAGAGGTTAGTCTACGGCTACACCTTC
CDR3 protein: CAPLVQGDKRLVYGYTF
J gene: TRBJ1-2
V gene: TRBV30
D gene: TRBD1
clone size: .

CDR3 DNA: TGTGCCAGCAGCCCCGGACAGGGATCTAACTATGGCTACACCTTC
CDR3 protein: CASSPGQGSNYGYTF
J gene: TRBJ1-2
V gene: TRBV5-6
D gene: TRBD1
clone size: few

CDR3 DNA: TGCGCCAGCAGCCTTGGAGTCAACACTGAAGCTTTCTTT
CDR3 protein: CASSLGVNTEAFF
J gene: TRBJ1-1
V gene: TRBV5-1
D gene: .
clone size: .

CDR3 DNA: TGTGCCAGCAGGAACACTGAAGCTTTCTTT
CDR3 protein: CASRNTEAFF
J gene: TRBJ1-1
V gene: TRBV28
D gene: .
clone size: once

CDR3 DNA: TGTGCCAGCAGCTCTGTAGCGGGAGTGGAGACCCAGTACTTC
CDR3 protein: CASSSVAGVETQYF
J gene: TRBJ2-5
V gene: TRBV11-2
D gene: TRBD2
clone size: .

CDR3 DNA: TGTGCCATCAGTGAGACGGCGTCCAACGAGCAGTACTTC
CDR3 protein: CAISETASNEQYF
J gene: TRBJ2-7
V gene: TRBV10-3
D gene: .
clone size: .

CDR3 DNA: TGTGCCAGCAGTACCGGGACAGGGGATGGCGAGCAGTACTTC
CDR3 protein: CASSTGTGDGEQYF
J gene: TRBJ2-7
V gene: TRBV11-2
D gene: TRBD1
clone size: once

CDR3 DNA: TGCAGCGGCCGGGACCCCCCGGCCAATGAGCAGTTCTTC
CDR3 protein: CSGRDPPANEQFF
J gene: TRBJ2-1
V gene: TRBV29-1
D gene: .
clone size: .

CDR3 DNA: TGTGCCAGCAGCCCCCAGGAGGCAGATACGCAGTATTTT
CDR3 protein: CASSPQEADTQYF
J gene: TRBJ2-3
V gene: TRBV7-6
D gene: .
clone size: .

CDR3 DNA: TGCGCCAGCAGCCCCTCCTGGGCAGGGACGGATGAGCAGTTCTTC
CDR3 protein: CASSPSWAGTDEQFF
J gene: TRBJ2-1
V gene: TRBV4-1
D gene: .
clone size: .

CDR3 DNA: TGTGCCTGGACCTCGGGACAGGGTGGTATCTATGGCTACACCTTC
CDR3 protein: CAWTSGQGGIYGYTF
J gene: TRBJ1-2
V gene: TRBV30
D gene: TRBD1
clone size: .

CDR3 DNA: TGTGCCAGCAGGCCGTATAACACTGAAGCTTTCTTT
CDR3 protein: CASRPYNTEAFF
J gene: TRBJ1-1
V gene: TRBV5-8
D gene: .
clone size: .

CDR3 DNA: TGTGCCAGCAGTGGTTGGGACACCTCCTACGAGCAGTACTTC
CDR3 protein: CASSGWDTSYEQYF
J gene: TRBJ2-7
V gene: TRBV2
D gene: .
clone size: .

CDR3 DNA: TGCGCCAGCAGCTTGGGCGCGGGCCAAGAGACCCAGTACTTC
CDR3 protein: CASSLGAGQETQYF
J gene: TRBJ2-5
V gene: TRBV5-1
D gene: .
clone size: .

CDR3 DNA: TGCGCCAGCAGTCGCCCTGGTGCGGGAAGGGATGAGCAGTTCTTC
CDR3 protein: CASSRPGAGRDEQFF
J gene: TRBJ2-1
V gene: TRBV10-1
D gene: .
clone size: few